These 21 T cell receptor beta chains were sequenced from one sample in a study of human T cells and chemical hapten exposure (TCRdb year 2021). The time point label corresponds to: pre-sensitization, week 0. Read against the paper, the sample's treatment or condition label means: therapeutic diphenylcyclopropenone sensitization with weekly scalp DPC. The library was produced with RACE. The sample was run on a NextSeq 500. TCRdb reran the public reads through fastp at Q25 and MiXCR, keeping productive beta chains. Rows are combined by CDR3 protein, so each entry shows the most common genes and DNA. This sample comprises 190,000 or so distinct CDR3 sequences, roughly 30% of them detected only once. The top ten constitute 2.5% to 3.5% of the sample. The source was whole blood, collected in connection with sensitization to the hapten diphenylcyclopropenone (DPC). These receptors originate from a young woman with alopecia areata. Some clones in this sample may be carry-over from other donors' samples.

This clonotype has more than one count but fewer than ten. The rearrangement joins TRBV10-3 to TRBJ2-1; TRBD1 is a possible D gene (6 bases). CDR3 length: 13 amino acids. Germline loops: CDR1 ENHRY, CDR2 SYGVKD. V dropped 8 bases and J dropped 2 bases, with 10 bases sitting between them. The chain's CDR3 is CAIRQDPYNEQFF. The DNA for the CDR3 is TGTGCCATCCGACAGGATCCCTACAATGAGCAGTTCTTC.

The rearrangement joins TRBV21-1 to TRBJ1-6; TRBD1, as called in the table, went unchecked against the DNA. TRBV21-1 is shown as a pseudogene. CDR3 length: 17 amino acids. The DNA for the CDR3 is TGTGCCAGCAGCTTCCACAGGGTAGGACTCTATAATTCACCCCTCCACTTT. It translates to CASSFHRVGLYNSPLHF.

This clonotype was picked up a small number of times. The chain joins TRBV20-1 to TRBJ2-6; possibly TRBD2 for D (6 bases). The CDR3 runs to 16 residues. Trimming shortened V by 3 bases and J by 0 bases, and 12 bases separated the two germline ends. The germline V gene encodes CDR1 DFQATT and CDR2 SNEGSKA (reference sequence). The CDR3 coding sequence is TGCAGTGCTAGCCTACCGGGAGTCTCTGGGGCCAACGTCCTGACTTTC. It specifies CSASLPGVSGANVLTF.

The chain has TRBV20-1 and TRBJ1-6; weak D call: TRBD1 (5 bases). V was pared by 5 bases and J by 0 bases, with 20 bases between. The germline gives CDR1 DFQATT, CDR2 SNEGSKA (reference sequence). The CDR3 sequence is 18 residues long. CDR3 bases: TGCAGTGCTTTCTCCCCGACAGATAGGAGCTCCTATAATTCACCCCTCCACTTT. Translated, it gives CSAFSPTDRSSYNSPLHF.

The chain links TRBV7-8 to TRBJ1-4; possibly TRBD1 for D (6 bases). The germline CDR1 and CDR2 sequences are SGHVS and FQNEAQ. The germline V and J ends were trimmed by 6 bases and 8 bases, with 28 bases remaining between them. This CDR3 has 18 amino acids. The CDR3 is CASSPGGGTRRFMEKLFF. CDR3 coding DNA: TGTGCCAGCAGTCCGGGTGGAGGGACAAGGCGCTTTATGGAAAAACTGTTTTTT.

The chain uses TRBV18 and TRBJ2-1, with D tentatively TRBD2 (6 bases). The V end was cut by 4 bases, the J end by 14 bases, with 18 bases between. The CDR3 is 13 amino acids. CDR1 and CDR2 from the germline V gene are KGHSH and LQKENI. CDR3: CASSQEHRDFEFF. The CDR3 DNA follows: TGTGCCAGCTCACAAGAACACCGGGACTTCGAGTTCTTC.

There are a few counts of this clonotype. DNA for the CDR3: TGTGCCAGCAGCCGCCCAGACAGGGGTGGCTACGAGCAGTACTTC. It specifies CASSRPDRGGYEQYF. This chain uses TRBV7-9 with TRBJ2-7; TRBD1 matches at 8 bases. V shed 5 bases, J shed 3 bases, and the junction held 9 bases outside the gene matches. This CDR3 is 15 amino acids long. Germline CDR1 reads SEHNR; CDR2 reads FQNEAQ (reference sequence).

The CDR3 nucleotides read TGCGCCAGCAGTGAAGCAGTAACCACTGAAGCTTTCTTT. The encoded protein is CASSEAVTTEAFF. The V and J genes are TRBV10-1 and TRBJ1-1; D is uncertain. CDR3 size: 13 residues. V was trimmed by 3 bases and J by 4 bases, leaving 9 bases between them. Germline V lookup: CDR1 WNHNN, CDR2 SYGVQD (reference sequence).

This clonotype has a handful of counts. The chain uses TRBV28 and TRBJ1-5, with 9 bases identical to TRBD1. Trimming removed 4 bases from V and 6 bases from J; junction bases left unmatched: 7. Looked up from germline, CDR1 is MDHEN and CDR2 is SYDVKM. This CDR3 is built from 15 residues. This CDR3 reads CASSSNPGQGQPQHF. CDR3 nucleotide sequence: TGTGCCAGCAGTTCAAATCCGGGACAGGGTCAGCCCCAGCATTTT.

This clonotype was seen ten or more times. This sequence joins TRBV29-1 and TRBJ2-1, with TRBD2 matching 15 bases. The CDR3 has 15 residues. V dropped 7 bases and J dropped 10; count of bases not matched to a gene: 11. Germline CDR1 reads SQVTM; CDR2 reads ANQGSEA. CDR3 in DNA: TGCAGCGCTCCAGGACTAGCGGGAGGGCCACGAGAGCAGTTCTTC. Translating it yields CSAPGLAGGPREQFF.

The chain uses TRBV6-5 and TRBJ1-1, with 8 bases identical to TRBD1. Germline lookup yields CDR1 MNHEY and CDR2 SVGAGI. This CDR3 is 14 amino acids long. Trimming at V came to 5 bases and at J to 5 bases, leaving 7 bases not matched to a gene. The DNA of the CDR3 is TGTGCCAGCAGTCGCGACAGGGGAAGAACTGAAGCTTTCTTT. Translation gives CASSRDRGRTEAFF.

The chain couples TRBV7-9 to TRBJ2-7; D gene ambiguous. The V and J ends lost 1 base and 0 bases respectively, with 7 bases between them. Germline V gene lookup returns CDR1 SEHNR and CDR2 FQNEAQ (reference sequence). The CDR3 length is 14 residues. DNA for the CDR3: TGTGCCAGCAGCTTAGTACAGAGCTCCTACGAGCAGTACTTC. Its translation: CASSLVQSSYEQYF.

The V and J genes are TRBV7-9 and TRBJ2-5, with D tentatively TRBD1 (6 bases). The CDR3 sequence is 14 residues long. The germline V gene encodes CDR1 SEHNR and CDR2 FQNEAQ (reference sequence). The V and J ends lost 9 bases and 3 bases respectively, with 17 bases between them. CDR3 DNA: TGTGCCAGTAAATCCGGGACACGCAAAGAGACCCAGTACTTC. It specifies CASKSGTRKETQYF. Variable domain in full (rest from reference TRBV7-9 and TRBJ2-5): DTGVSQNPRHKITKRGQNVTFRCDPISEHNRLYWYRQTLGQGPEFLTYFQNEAQLEKSRLLSDRFSAERPKGSFSTLEIQRTEQGDSAMYLCASKSGTRKETQYFGPGTRLLVL.

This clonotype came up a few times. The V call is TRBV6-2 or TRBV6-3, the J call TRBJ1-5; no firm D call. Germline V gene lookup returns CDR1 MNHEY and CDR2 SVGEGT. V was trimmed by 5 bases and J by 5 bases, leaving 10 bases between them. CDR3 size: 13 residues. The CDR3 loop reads CASSKVGHQPQHF. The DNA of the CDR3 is TGTGCCAGCAGTAAGGTAGGGCATCAGCCCCAGCATTTT.

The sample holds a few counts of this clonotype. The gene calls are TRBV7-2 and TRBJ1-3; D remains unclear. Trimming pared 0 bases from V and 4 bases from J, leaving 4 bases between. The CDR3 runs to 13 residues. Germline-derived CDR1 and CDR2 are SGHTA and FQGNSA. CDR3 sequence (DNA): TGTGCCAGCAGCTTAGCGTCGGGAAACACCATATATTTT. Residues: CASSLASGNTIYF.

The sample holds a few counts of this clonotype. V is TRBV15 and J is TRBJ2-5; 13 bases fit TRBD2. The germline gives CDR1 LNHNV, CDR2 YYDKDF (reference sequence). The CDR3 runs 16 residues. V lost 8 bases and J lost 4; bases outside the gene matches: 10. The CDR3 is CATAPRLAGGGETQYF. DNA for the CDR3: TGTGCCACCGCACCCCGACTAGCGGGGGGAGGAGAGACCCAGTACTTC.

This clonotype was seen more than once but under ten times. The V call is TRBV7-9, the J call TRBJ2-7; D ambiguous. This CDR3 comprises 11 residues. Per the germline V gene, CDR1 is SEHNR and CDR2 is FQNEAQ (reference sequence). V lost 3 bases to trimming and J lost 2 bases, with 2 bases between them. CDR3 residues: CASSFTYEQYF. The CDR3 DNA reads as TGTGCCAGCAGCTTTACCTACGAGCAGTACTTC.

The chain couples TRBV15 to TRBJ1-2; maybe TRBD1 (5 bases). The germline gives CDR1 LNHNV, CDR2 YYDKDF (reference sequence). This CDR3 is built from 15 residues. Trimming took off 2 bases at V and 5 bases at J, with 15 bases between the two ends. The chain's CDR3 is CATSRHPGTDYGYTF. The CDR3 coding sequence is TGTGCCACCAGCAGACACCCCGGGACGGATTATGGCTACACCTTC.

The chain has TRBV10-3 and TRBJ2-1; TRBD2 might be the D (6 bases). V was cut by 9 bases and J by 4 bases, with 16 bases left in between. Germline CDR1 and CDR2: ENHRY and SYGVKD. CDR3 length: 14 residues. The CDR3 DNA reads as TGTGCCATTTCGACTAGTCCTTCATACAATGAGCAGTTCTTC. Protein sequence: CAISTSPSYNEQFF.

CDR3 loop: CASSQERQKETQYF. The CDR3, as DNA: TGTGCCAGCAGCCAAGAGCGACAAAAAGAGACCCAGTACTTC. The chain has TRBV3-1 and TRBJ2-5; no clear D gene. The CDR3 runs to 14 residues. The V gene's germline CDR1 is LGHDT and CDR2 YNNKEL (reference sequence). V was shortened by 0 bases and J by 3 bases, with 8 bases between the two germline ends.

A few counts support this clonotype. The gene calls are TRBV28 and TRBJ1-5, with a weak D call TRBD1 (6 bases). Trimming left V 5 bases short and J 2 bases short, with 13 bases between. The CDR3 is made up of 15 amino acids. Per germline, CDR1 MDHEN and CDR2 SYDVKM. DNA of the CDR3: TGTGCCAGCAGTAAGGGGGGTCTTGGCAATCAGCCCCAGCATTTT. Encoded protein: CASSKGGLGNQPQHF.